The sequence of this T cell receptor (beta chain) was determined in a study of blood T cells in healthy people across ages. General study findings and limits: It was not known whether donors were CMV positive (a possible confounder of expanded clonotype changes). Diversity figures based on one million T cells were deemed too low. There were more naive CD4+ cells and higher diversity in long-lived donors than in aged donors.

On this clonotype: Its specificity is not known.

Isolation per sample recovered at least 6 million PBMCs. There are 13 residues in the CDR3. CDR1 and CDR2 (germline): LGHNA, YSLEER. V lost 1 base and J lost 5, with 6 bases in between. A second PCR of roughly 7 to 11 cycles used a sample-barcoded 5' primer and a J-beta primer mix. One entry per CDR3 protein results from TCRdb running MiXCR on the 5' RACE reads. The sample yields about 580,000 distinct CDR3 sequences, 40% to 50% seen once. This sequence was found in a man aged 80 or over in good health. The sample was blood. The rearrangement links TRBV4-3 to TRBJ1-5; D uncertain. Written as DNA, the CDR3 is TGCGCCAGCAGCCAAGGGTTTCATCAGCCCCAGCATTTT. The encoded protein is CASSQGFHQPQHF.